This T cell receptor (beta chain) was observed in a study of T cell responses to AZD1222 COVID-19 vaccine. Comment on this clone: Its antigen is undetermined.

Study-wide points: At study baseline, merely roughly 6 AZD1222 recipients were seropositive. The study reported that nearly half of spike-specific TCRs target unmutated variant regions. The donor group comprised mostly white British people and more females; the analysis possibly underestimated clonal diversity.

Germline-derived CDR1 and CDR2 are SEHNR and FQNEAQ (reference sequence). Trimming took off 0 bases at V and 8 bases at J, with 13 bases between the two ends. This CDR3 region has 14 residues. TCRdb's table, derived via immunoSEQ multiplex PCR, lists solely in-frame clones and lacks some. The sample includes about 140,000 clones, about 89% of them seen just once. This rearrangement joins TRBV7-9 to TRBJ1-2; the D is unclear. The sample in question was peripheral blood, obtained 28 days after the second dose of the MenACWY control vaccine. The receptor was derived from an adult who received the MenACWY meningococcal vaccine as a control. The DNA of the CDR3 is TGTGCCAGCAGCTTAGCGCACGCTTCTTCCGGCTACACCTTC. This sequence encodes CASSLAHASSGYTF.